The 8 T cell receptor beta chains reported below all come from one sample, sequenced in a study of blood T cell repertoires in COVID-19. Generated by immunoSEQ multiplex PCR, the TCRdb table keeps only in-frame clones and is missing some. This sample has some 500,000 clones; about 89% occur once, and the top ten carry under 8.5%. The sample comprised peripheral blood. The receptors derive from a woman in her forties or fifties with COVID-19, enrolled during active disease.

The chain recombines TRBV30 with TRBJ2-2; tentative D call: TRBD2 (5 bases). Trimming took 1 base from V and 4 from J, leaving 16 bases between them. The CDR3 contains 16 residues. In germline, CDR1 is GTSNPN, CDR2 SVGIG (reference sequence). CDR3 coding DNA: TGTGCCTGGAGTGCTCCGAACCGGGGAGCCACCGGGGAGCTGTTTTTT. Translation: CAWSAPNRGATGELFF. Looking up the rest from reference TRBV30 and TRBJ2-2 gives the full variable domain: SQTIHQWPATLVQPVGSPLSLECTVEGTSNPNLYWYRQAAGRGLQLLFYSVGIGQISSEVPQNLSASRPQDRQFILSSKKLLLSDSGFYLCAWSAPNRGATGELFFGEGSRLTVL.

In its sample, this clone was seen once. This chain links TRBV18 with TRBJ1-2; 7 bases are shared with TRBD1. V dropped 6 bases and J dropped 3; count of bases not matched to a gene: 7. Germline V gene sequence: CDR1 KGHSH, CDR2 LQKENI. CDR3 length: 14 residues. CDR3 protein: CASSPLQGYYGYTF. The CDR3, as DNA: TGTGCCAGCTCGCCATTACAGGGGTACTATGGCTACACCTTC.

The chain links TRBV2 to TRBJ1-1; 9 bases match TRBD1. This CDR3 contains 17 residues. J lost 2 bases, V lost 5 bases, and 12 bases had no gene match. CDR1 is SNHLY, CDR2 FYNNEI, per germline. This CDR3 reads CASSFRTGGIGNTEAFF. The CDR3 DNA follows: TGTGCCAGCAGTTTTCGTACAGGGGGCATCGGAAACACTGAAGCTTTCTTT. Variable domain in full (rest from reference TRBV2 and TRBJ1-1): EPEVTQTPSHQVTQMGQEVILRCVPISNHLYFYWYRQILGQKVEFLVSFYNNEISEKSEIFDDQFSVERPDGSNFTLKIRSTKLEDSAMYFCASSFRTGGIGNTEAFFGQGTRLTVV.

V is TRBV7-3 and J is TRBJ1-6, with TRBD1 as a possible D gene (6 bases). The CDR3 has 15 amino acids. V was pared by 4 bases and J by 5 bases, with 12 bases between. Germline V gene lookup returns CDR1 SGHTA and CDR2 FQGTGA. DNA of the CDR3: TGTGCCAGCAGCTCCCAGGGGAGAGATAATTCACCCCTCCACTTT. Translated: CASSSQGRDNSPLHF.

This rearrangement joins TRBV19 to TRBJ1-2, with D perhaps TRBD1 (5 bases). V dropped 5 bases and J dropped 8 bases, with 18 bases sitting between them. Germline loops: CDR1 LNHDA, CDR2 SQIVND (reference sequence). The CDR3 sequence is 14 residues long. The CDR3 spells CASSSARGHRGYTF. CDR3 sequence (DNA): TGTGCCAGTAGTTCCGCCCGAGGACACCGAGGCTACACCTTC.

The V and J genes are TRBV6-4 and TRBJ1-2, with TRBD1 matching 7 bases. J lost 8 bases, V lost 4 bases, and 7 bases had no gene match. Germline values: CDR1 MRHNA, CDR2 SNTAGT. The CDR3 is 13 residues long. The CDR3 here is CASSAITGEGYTF. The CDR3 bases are TGTGCCAGCAGTGCTATCACAGGGGAAGGCTACACCTTC.

The CDR3 reads CASSPTRTGDNEQFF. DNA of the CDR3: TGTGCCAGCTCACCGACCCGGACAGGGGACAATGAGCAGTTCTTC. The rearrangement joins TRBV18 to TRBJ2-1; 9 nucleotides match TRBD1. Germline V gives CDR1 KGHSH, CDR2 LQKENI. Trimming at V came to 3 bases and at J to 5 bases, leaving 5 bases not matched to a gene. The CDR3 is 15 amino acids.

The DNA for the CDR3 is TGTGCCACCAGCAGAGATCCCGCTAGCGAGTGGGATTCCTACAATGAGCAGTTCTTC. This translates into CATSRDPASEWDSYNEQFF. This chain links TRBV15 with TRBJ2-1; TRBD2 is a possible D gene (6 bases). The CDR3 has 19 amino acids. The V gene lost 0 bases and the J gene lost 1 base, with 19 bases spanning the gap. The germline CDR1 and CDR2 sequences are LNHNV and YYDKDF (reference sequence).